One and the same sample provided the 16 T cell receptor beta chains below, sequenced in a study of cytomegalovirus exposure and HLA in healthy donors. The PCR had 60 Vbeta and 13 Jbeta primers. Assay used: immunoSEQ multiplex PCR; TCRdb lists only in-frame clones, some missing. The sample lists around 190,000 clones; approximately 90% were seen once. Source material: PBMCs. The receptors originated from a boy aged 2-15 years in good health and CMV-seronegative.

V usage is TRBV5-4 and J usage is TRBJ1-2, with 10 positions matching TRBD1. J was trimmed by 2 bases and V by 4 bases; bases with no gene match: 8. The CDR3 is 16 amino acids. Germline loops: CDR1 SGHNT, CDR2 YYREEE (reference sequence). This CDR3 is CASSLPDRGRNYGYTF. The CDR3 DNA reads as TGTGCCAGCAGCCTACCCGACAGGGGGCGAAACTATGGCTACACCTTC.

In its sample, this clone was seen a few times. The chain joins TRBV29-1 to TRBJ2-5; D call uncertain. The CDR3 loop spans 13 amino acids. Germline V CDR1 and CDR2: SQVTM, ANQGSEA. Trimming stripped 1 base from V and 1 base from J, with 7 bases between. CDR3 in amino acids: CSVEVPSQETQYF. CDR3 DNA sequence: TGCAGCGTTGAAGTTCCCAGCCAAGAGACCCAGTACTTC.

The chain carries TRBV7-2 and TRBJ2-5; 7 nucleotides agree with TRBD2. The CDR3 has 16 residues. Germline CDR1 is SGHTA and CDR2 is FQGNSA. The V segment lost 5 bases and the J segment 2 bases; nucleotides outside the gene matches: 11. The CDR3, as DNA: TGTGCCAGCAGCCTGGCACCGAGCGGGGAGCAAGAGACCCAGTACTTC. Translated, it gives CASSLAPSGEQETQYF.

The CDR3: CASCQGALAASTDTQYF. CDR3 coding DNA: TGTGCCAGCTGTCAGGGGGCCCTAGCGGCTAGCACAGATACGCAGTATTTT. The chain has TRBV28 and TRBJ2-3, with a tentative D call TRBD1 (8 bases). Trimming took 8 bases from V and 0 from J, leaving 21 bases between them. CDR1 is MDHEN, CDR2 SYDVKM, per germline. The CDR3 is made up of 17 amino acids. Full variable domain (outside the CDR3, taken from reference TRBV28 and TRBJ2-3): DVKVTQSSRYLVKRTGEKVFLECVQDMDHENMFWYRQDPGLGLRLIYFSYDVKMKEKGDIPEGYSVSREKKERFSLILESASTNQTSMYLCASCQGALAASTDTQYFGPGTRLTVL.

For the CDR3, the DNA is TGTGCCAGCATCCTTGGGGCGAGGCCTTGGGAGCAGTACTTC. Translating it yields CASILGARPWEQYF. V is TRBV7-2 and J is TRBJ2-7, with D perhaps TRBD1 (5 bases). V lost 7 bases, J lost 7 bases, and 20 bases lay in between. Germline V gene sequence: CDR1 SGHTA, CDR2 FQGNSA. This CDR3 region has 14 residues.

The chain is built from TRBV5-1 and TRBJ2-1; tentatively, D is TRBD2 (5 bases). Trimming took off 3 bases at V and 6 bases at J, with 19 bases between the two ends. CDR1 and CDR2 (germline): SGHRS, YFSETQ. This CDR3 contains 16 residues. CDR3 region: CASSWRSYGIGNEQFF. DNA of the CDR3: TGCGCCAGCAGCTGGAGGTCCTACGGGATTGGCAATGAGCAGTTCTTC.

V usage is TRBV7-9 and J usage is TRBJ1-2; 7 nucleotides agree with TRBD1. V trimming: 5 bases; J trimming: 7 bases; junction bases outside the gene matches: 7. The length of the CDR3 is 13 residues. Germline lookup yields CDR1 SEHNR and CDR2 FQNEAQ (reference sequence). DNA of the CDR3: TGTGCCAGCAGCCCCTCCGGGACAGTTGGCTACACCTTC. Translation: CASSPSGTVGYTF.

Concerning this clone itself: Mismatch with germline at one junction end may stem from a read error. The rearrangement links TRBV4-1 to TRBJ1-6; the D gene is possibly TRBD1 (5 bases). This CDR3 spans 16 amino acids. Germline V gene data show CDR1 as MGHRA and CDR2 as YSYEKL. CDR3 DNA: TGCGCCAGCAGCTTAAAAGACCCGGGGGGTAGTTCACCCCCCCACTTT. Encoded protein: CASSLKDPGGSSPPHF.

The gene calls are TRBV27 and TRBJ1-2; the D is unclear. CDR1 is MNHEY and CDR2 is SMNVEV in the germline V gene (reference sequence). Trimming left V 8 bases short and J 2 bases short, with 15 bases between. This CDR3 comprises 14 residues. The CDR3 spells CASQDPGRNYGYTF. CDR3 in DNA: TGTGCCAGCCAAGACCCGGGAAGAAACTATGGCTACACCTTC.

This clone was seen only once. For the CDR3, the DNA is TGTGCCAGCAGTCGGGATCCTGAAGCTTTCTTT. Protein sequence: CASSRDPEAFF. The V call is TRBV6-5, the J call TRBJ1-1; D gene uncertain. Trimming left V 5 bases short and J 6 bases short, with 7 bases between. CDR3 length: 11 amino acids. The germline V gene encodes CDR1 MNHEY and CDR2 SVGAGI.

This clone was detected only once. The rearrangement uses TRBV11-3 and TRBJ1-1; TRBD1 is a possible D gene (5 bases). Germline CDR1 is SGHNT and CDR2 is YENEEA. The CDR3 sequence is 16 residues long. V gave up 7 bases and J gave up 3 bases, with 21 bases separating them. CDR3: CASTGPSGRGDTEAFF. CDR3 bases: TGTGCCAGCACGGGTCCCTCAGGGAGGGGAGACACTGAAGCTTTCTTT.

This clone was counted between two and nine times. V gene TRBV19 combines with J gene TRBJ2-2; D ambiguous. Germline V gene lookup returns CDR1 LNHDA and CDR2 SQIVND (reference sequence). The CDR3 is 12 amino acids. Deletions cut 7 bases from V and 6 bases from J, with 9 bases between. The CDR3 region is CASIALAGELFF. The DNA for the CDR3 is TGTGCCAGTATTGCGTTGGCCGGGGAGCTGTTTTTT.

The chain carries TRBV6-1 and TRBJ1-2; no definite D call. CDR1 and CDR2 (germline): MNHNS, SASEGT. The CDR3 runs 14 residues. The V and J ends lost 1 base and 4 bases respectively, with 10 bases between them. CDR3 amino acids: CASSEGLSGYGYTF. The CDR3 DNA is TGTGCCAGCAGTGAAGGGTTATCAGGCTATGGCTACACCTTC.

This chain links TRBV5-4 with TRBJ2-2, with a possible D match to TRBD1 (6 bases). The CDR3 contains 13 residues. CDR1 SGHNT and CDR2 YYREEE come from the germline V gene (reference sequence). V was clipped by 3 bases and J by 4 bases, with 7 bases between them. The CDR3 protein is CASSSGVTGELFF. Here the CDR3 DNA reads TGTGCCAGCAGCTCAGGGGTCACCGGGGAGCTGTTTTTT. Supplemented by reference TRBV5-4 and TRBJ2-2, the full variable domain reads ETGVTQSPTHLIKTRGQQVTLRCSSQSGHNTVSWYQQALGQGPQFIFQYYREEENGRGNFPPRFSGLQFPNYSSELNVNALELDDSALYLCASSSGVTGELFFGEGSRLTVL.

This sequence joins TRBV10-3 and TRBJ2-2, with TRBD1 identical over 8 bases. The CDR3 is made up of 16 amino acids. CDR1 is ENHRY, CDR2 SYGVKD, per germline. Trimming removed 3 bases from V and 3 bases from J; junction bases left unmatched: 6. CDR3 coding DNA: TGTGCCATCAGTGACTTTGACAGGGGAGACACCGGGGAGCTGTTTTTT. Translation gives CAISDFDRGDTGELFF.

The chain employs TRBV4-1 and TRBJ2-3; 10 bases fit TRBD2. The CDR3 has 14 amino acids. V trimming: 6 bases; J trimming: 4 bases; junction bases outside the gene matches: 4. Germline V gives CDR1 MGHRA, CDR2 YSYEKL. Written as DNA, the CDR3 is TGCGCCAGCAGAAGCGGGGGGGCCTCAGATACGCAGTATTTT. Amino acids: CASRSGGASDTQYF.